The sequence of this TCR beta chain was determined in a study of spatial heterogeneity in lung cancer. Time point specified: sample taken at primary tumor resection. Extraction of whole RNA from tumor, nontumor lung or frozen PBMC preceded unsorted sequencing. CDR3 length: 13 amino acids. Germline V CDR1 and CDR2: SGHKS, YYEKEE (reference sequence). The V end lost 4 bases, the J end lost 1 base, and 8 bases lay between the germline ends. A single record per CDR3 protein comes from TCRdb applying MiXCR to the 5' RACE reads. Of about 50,000 distinct CDR3 sequences in the sample, less than 8.5% are singletons; the top ten hold about an eighth.

The receptor's source is a female donor with early-stage non-small cell lung cancer. The sample here was PBMCs, taken at surgery. The chain couples TRBV5-5 to TRBJ1-1; D gene ambiguous. The CDR3 DNA follows: TGTGCCAGCAGCATGGTAGGGAACACTGAAGCTTTCTTT. Protein product: CASSMVGNTEAFF.